These 30 T cell receptor beta chains came from one sample sequenced in a study of T-cell memory formation after mild COVID-19. TCRdb reanalysed the 5' RACE reads using MiXCR and keeps one entry per CDR3 protein. The sample includes 350,000 to 550,000 distinct CDR3 sequences, roughly 17% of them seen just once. The sample taken for sequencing was PBMCs or a T cell subset sorted from them (not recorded which). These receptors all stem from a man aged 18 to 35 who had mild COVID-19 (a few samples of this study predate the infection). Cell type and time point are not known.

The chain employs TRBV6-6 and TRBJ1-5, with D possibly being TRBD1 (5 bases). The germline V gene encodes CDR1 MNHNY and CDR2 SVGAGI (reference sequence). The CDR3 has 12 residues. Trimming left V 6 bases short and J 7 bases short, with 10 bases between. As DNA, the CDR3 is TGTGCCAGCAGGCACCAGGGACAGCCCCAGCATTTT. Protein product: CASRHQGQPQHF.

This clonotype was counted only a few times. The rearrangement links TRBV6-6 to TRBJ2-3, with 11 bases matching TRBD2. This CDR3 is 15 amino acids long. CDR1 is MNHNY, CDR2 SVGAGI, per germline (reference sequence). After removal of 5 bases from V and 1 base from J, the junction contained 2 bases not matched to a gene. This CDR3 is CASSNSGGGTDTQYF. DNA for the CDR3: TGTGCCAGCAGTAATAGCGGGGGGGGCACAGATACGCAGTATTTT.

This clonotype was seen a few times. The chain carries TRBV6-6 and TRBJ2-7; 10 bases are shared with TRBD2. Losses at the gene ends were 4 bases for V and 5 bases for J; bases not matched to a gene: 5. The germline V gene has CDR1 MNHNY and CDR2 SVGAGI (reference sequence). The CDR3 runs to 14 residues. CDR3 nucleotides: TGTGCCAGCAGTTCGAAACTAGCGGGGAACGAGCAGTACGTC. Translating gives CASSSKLAGNEQYV.

The table lists this clonotype with a few counts. V usage is TRBV20-1 and J usage is TRBJ2-1; possible D gene TRBD1, 5 bases. The CDR3 totals 15 residues. V was trimmed by 2 bases and J by 5 bases, leaving 16 bases between them. Germline CDR1 DFQATT, CDR2 SNEGSKA (reference sequence). The CDR3 coding sequence is TGCAGTGCTAGACCTCGTATAGGGGCCAACAATGAGCAGTTCTTC. Translation: CSARPRIGANNEQFF.

In the case of this clonotype: A clone one base away is much larger, so this may be a read error. The chain joins TRBV7-9 to TRBJ1-5; D gene ambiguous. V was clipped by 5 bases and J by 7 bases, with 9 bases between them. The CDR3 runs to 12 residues. Germline assignment: CDR1 SEHNR and CDR2 FQNEAQ (reference sequence). CDR3 in amino acids: CASSRVRQPQHF. The CDR3 nucleotides are TGTGCCAGCAGCCGAGTAAGACAGCCCCAGCATTTT.

The chain is built from TRBV14 and TRBJ2-3, with D maybe TRBD1 (6 bases). V lost 0 bases to trimming and J lost 6 bases, with 10 bases between them. The CDR3 runs to 14 residues. Germline V gene data show CDR1 as SGHDN and CDR2 as FVKESK. The DNA of the CDR3 is TGTGCCAGCAGCCAAGACCAGGGGATGGATACGCAGTATTTT. Translation gives CASSQDQGMDTQYF.

The rearrangement uses TRBV21-1 and TRBJ2-7; the table's D call TRBD1 went unverified against the DNA. TRBV21-1 is shown as a pseudogene. The CDR3 is 13 residues long. CDR3 sequence: CASSKGGDYEQYV. The CDR3 region has the DNA TGTGCCAGCAGCAAAGGAGGGGACTACGAGCAGTACGTC.

Concerning this clonotype: This may be a read error, as it is one base from a much larger clone. The chain links TRBV7-2 to TRBJ2-3, with D perhaps matching TRBD2 (6 bases). This CDR3 comprises 11 residues. Germline lookup yields CDR1 SGHTA and CDR2 FQGNSA. V lost 5 bases and J lost 7, with 7 bases in between. CDR3 residues: CASSRGYTQYF. The DNA of the CDR3 is TGTGCCAGCAGCCGGGGGTATACGCAGTATTTT.

The chain carries TRBV12-3 or TRBV12-4 and TRBJ1-3; no clear D gene. The V end lost 8 bases, the J end lost 3 bases, and 14 bases lay between the germline ends. The CDR3 totals 14 residues. CDR3 residues: CASCVRGRGNTIYF. The CDR3, as DNA: TGTGCCAGCTGCGTTCGGGGTCGTGGAAACACCATATATTTT.

The rearrangement links TRBV5-1 to TRBJ2-7, with 8 bases that match TRBD2. J was trimmed by 4 bases and V by 0 bases; bases with no gene match: 6. Germline V gene sequence: CDR1 SGHRS, CDR2 YFSETQ. The CDR3 is made up of 15 amino acids. The CDR3, as DNA: TGCGCCAGCAGCTTGGTCGCGGGGGGAAAATACGAGCAGTACGTC. Encoded protein: CASSLVAGGKYEQYV.

The table lists this clonotype with a few counts. The rearrangement joins TRBV28 to TRBJ2-3; D might be TRBD1 (6 bases). The V and J ends lost 7 bases and 5 bases respectively, with 13 bases between them. CDR3 length: 13 amino acids. Germline V gene sequence: CDR1 MDHEN, CDR2 SYDVKM. For the CDR3, the DNA is TGTGCCAGCATGGGGCAGGGGTTAGATACGCAGTATTTT. Translation gives CASMGQGLDTQYF.

J is TRBJ2-3 and V is TRBV7-2, with 9 bases that match TRBD2. V shed 0 bases, J shed 1 base, and the junction held 5 bases outside the gene matches. Germline lookup yields CDR1 SGHTA and CDR2 FQGNSA. The CDR3 contains 17 residues. CDR3 region: CASSLARGGGGTDTQYF. CDR3 sequence (DNA): TGTGCCAGCAGCTTAGCGCGGGGGGGCGGCGGCACAGATACGCAGTATTTT.

In its sample, this clonotype was seen a few times. The V gene is TRBV5-1, the J gene TRBJ1-1; 9 bases fit TRBD1. Trimming at V came to 7 bases and at J to 8 bases, leaving 9 bases not matched to a gene. This CDR3 has 13 residues. Germline assignment: CDR1 SGHRS and CDR2 YFSETQ. The CDR3 loop reads CASYRDRAKEAFF. In DNA form, the CDR3 reads TGCGCCAGCTACCGGGACAGGGCCAAGGAAGCTTTCTTT.

The table lists this clonotype with a few counts. The chain uses TRBV6-1 and TRBJ2-3; TRBD1 aligns across 9 bases. CDR3 length equals 14 residues. Germline trimming cut 8 bases from V and 2 bases from J; bases unmatched to any gene: 5. The germline CDR1 and CDR2 sequences are MNHNS and SASEGT. The CDR3 DNA is TGTGCCAGCCCGGGGACAGGGCACACAGATACGCAGTATTTT. Protein product: CASPGTGHTDTQYF.

This chain connects TRBV2 to TRBJ2-5; 8 positions agree with TRBD2. This CDR3 comprises 13 residues. Germline CDR1 is SNHLY and CDR2 is FYNNEI. The V and J ends lost 8 bases and 7 bases, in that order; junction bases with no gene match: 9. CDR3 region: CASQRETGGTQYF. CDR3 sequence (DNA): TGTGCCAGCCAGCGGGAGACCGGCGGGACCCAGTACTTC.

The chain combines TRBV7-3 with TRBJ2-1; D is uncertain. CDR1 is SGHTA, CDR2 FQGTGA, per germline. The CDR3 runs to 15 residues. V was pared by 4 bases and J by 4 bases, with 14 bases between. The CDR3: CASSSRVVSYNEQFF. The CDR3 nucleotides are TGTGCCAGCAGCTCCCGTGTTGTGAGTTACAATGAGCAGTTCTTC.

The chain combines TRBV5-1 with TRBJ1-1; D might be TRBD1 (5 bases). The CDR3 is 15 amino acids. V was pared by 6 bases and J by 1 base, with 16 bases between. The germline V gene has CDR1 SGHRS and CDR2 YFSETQ. In nucleotides, the CDR3 is TGCGCCAGCACCTACGCCCCGACAGCGAACACTGAAGCTTTCTTT. This translates into CASTYAPTANTEAFF.

The chain links TRBV20-1 to TRBJ1-5; no clear D gene. This CDR3 region has 12 residues. In germline, CDR1 is DFQATT, CDR2 SNEGSKA (reference sequence). V was shortened by 6 bases and J by 1 base, with 7 bases between the two germline ends. DNA for the CDR3: TGCAGTGCCGCAAGGAGCAATCAGCCCCAGCATTTT. Its protein product is CSAARSNQPQHF.

This clonotype was seen a few times. This sequence joins TRBV12-3 or TRBV12-4 and TRBJ1-5; 7 nucleotides match TRBD1. The CDR3 is made up of 15 amino acids. The junction had 9 bases not matched to a gene; V was cut back by 6 bases and J by 4 bases. DNA for the CDR3: TGTGCCAGCAGCATGACAGGGATGAGAAATCAGCCCCAGCATTTT. This gives the protein CASSMTGMRNQPQHF.

V is TRBV6-5 and J is TRBJ2-3; D gene unclear. The CDR3 is made up of 12 amino acids. Trimming took off 5 bases at V and 9 bases at J, with 12 bases between the two ends. Germline values: CDR1 MNHEY, CDR2 SVGAGI. This CDR3 reads CASSPGHLTQYF. The CDR3 region has the DNA TGTGCCAGCAGTCCTGGTCACCTCACGCAGTATTTT.

This clonotype was counted a few times. The rearrangement uses TRBV4-1 and TRBJ2-2; D is unresolved. Germline loops: CDR1 MGHRA, CDR2 YSYEKL. V dropped 3 bases and J dropped 4 bases, with 6 bases sitting between them. CDR3 size: 13 residues. The DNA of the CDR3 is TGCGCCAGCAGCCATAAAATCACCGGGGAGCTGTTTTTT. This encodes CASSHKITGELFF.

The sample holds a few counts of this clonotype. The gene calls are TRBV11-2 and TRBJ1-1, with 10 bases that match TRBD1. CDR1 and CDR2 from the germline V gene are SGHAT and FQNNGV. V shed 4 bases, J shed 0 bases, and the junction held 5 bases outside the gene matches. This CDR3 is built from 16 residues. CDR3 nucleotide sequence: TGTGCCAGCAGCTGGGGGACAGGGGCCATGAACACTGAAGCTTTCTTT. Protein sequence: CASSWGTGAMNTEAFF.

The chain couples TRBV10-3 to TRBJ2-2; 10 bases are a match to TRBD2. Germline-derived CDR1 and CDR2 are ENHRY and SYGVKD. The CDR3 sequence is 15 residues long. Trimming at V came to 4 bases and at J to 5 bases, leaving 4 bases not matched to a gene. CDR3 bases: TGTGCCATCAGTGCGACTAGCGGGCGAACCGGGGAGCTGTTTTTT. It specifies CAISATSGRTGELFF.

This clonotype was found a few times. The V call is TRBV30, the J call TRBJ2-7; D unclear. The CDR3 loop spans 13 amino acids. V dropped 3 bases and J dropped 0 bases, with 9 bases sitting between them. Germline CDR1 and CDR2: GTSNPN and SVGIG (reference sequence). CDR3 DNA: TGTGCCTGGAGGGCAGCTAGCTCCTACGAGCAGTACTTC. This translates into CAWRAASSYEQYF. Full variable domain (missing parts from reference TRBV30 and TRBJ2-7): SQTIHQWPATLVQPVGSPLSLECTVEGTSNPNLYWYRQAAGRGLQLLFYSVGIGQISSEVPQNLSASRPQDRQFILSSKKLLLSDSGFYLCAWRAASSYEQYFGPGTRLTVT.

The chain couples TRBV7-9 to TRBJ1-2, with 10 bases aligning to TRBD1. This CDR3 is built from 14 residues. V dropped 5 bases and J dropped 7; count of bases not matched to a gene: 7. The germline gives CDR1 SEHNR, CDR2 FQNEAQ (reference sequence). In nucleotides, the CDR3 is TGTGCCAGCAGCACCTCGACAGGGGGCTTTGGCTACACCTTC. Translation gives CASSTSTGGFGYTF.

This clonotype occurred a few times. This sequence joins TRBV5-4 and TRBJ2-5; TRBD1 aligns across 10 bases. Germline V gene lookup returns CDR1 SGHNT and CDR2 YYREEE (reference sequence). The CDR3 contains 16 residues. The junction had 7 bases not matched to a gene; V was cut back by 4 bases and J by 1 base. The CDR3 is CASSDRQGAFQETQYF. The CDR3, as DNA: TGTGCCAGCAGCGACCGACAGGGGGCCTTCCAAGAGACCCAGTACTTC.

The chain recombines TRBV12-3 or TRBV12-4 with TRBJ2-3; D is uncertain. Trimming left V 5 bases short and J 4 bases short, with 10 bases between. The CDR3 runs 13 residues. CDR3 coding DNA: TGTGCCAGCAGTACCGAAAGGGCAGATACGCAGTATTTT. Translating it yields CASSTERADTQYF.

The chain couples TRBV7-6 to TRBJ2-1; D call uncertain. The CDR3 totals 12 residues. Between the trimmed V and J ends, which lost 5 bases and 6 bases, there was a span of 8 bases. CDR1 and CDR2 from the germline V gene are SGHVS and FNYEAQ. The CDR3 DNA is TGTGCCAGCAGCGACCCCCCCAATGAGCAGTTCTTC. Its protein is CASSDPPNEQFF. The full variable domain, rest sourced from reference TRBV7-6 and TRBJ2-1, is GAGVSQSPRYKVTKRGQDVALRCDPISGHVSLYWYRQALGQGPEFLTYFNYEAQQDKSGLPNDRFSAERPEGSISTLTIQRTEQRDSAMYRCASSDPPNEQFFGPGTRLTVL.

This clonotype was observed a handful of times. The chain has TRBV7-6 and TRBJ2-3; D unresolved. The V gene's germline CDR1 is SGHVS and CDR2 FNYEAQ. With 2 bases removed from V and 2 bases from J, the gap between germline ends came to 5 bases. The CDR3 runs 13 residues. The DNA of the CDR3 is TGTGCCAGCAGCTTACGCAACACAGATACGCAGTATTTT. Residues: CASSLRNTDTQYF.

Only a few counts were recorded for this clonotype. The chain has TRBV7-2 and TRBJ1-1; the D gene is possibly TRBD1 (6 bases). The germline V gene encodes CDR1 SGHTA and CDR2 FQGNSA. V was trimmed by 1 base and J by 1 base, leaving 10 bases between them. The CDR3 runs to 15 residues. Here the CDR3 DNA reads TGTGCCAGCAGCTTAGGGCCCAGGGGGAACACTGAAGCTTTCTTT. Encoded protein: CASSLGPRGNTEAFF.